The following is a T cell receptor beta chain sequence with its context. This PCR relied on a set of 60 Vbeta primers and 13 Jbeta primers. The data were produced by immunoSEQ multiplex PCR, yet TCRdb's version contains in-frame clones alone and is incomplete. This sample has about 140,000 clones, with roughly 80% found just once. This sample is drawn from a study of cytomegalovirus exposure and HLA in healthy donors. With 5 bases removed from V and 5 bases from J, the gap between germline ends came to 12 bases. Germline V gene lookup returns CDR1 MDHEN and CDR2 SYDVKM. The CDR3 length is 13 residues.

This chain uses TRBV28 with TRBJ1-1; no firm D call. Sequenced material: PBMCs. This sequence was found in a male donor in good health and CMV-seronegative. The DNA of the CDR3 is TGTGCCAGCAGTGCCCCTCACCGGACTGAAGCTTTCTTT. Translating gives CASSAPHRTEAFF. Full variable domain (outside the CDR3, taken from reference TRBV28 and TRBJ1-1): DVKVTQSSRYLVKRTGEKVFLECVQDMDHENMFWYRQDPGLGLRLIYFSYDVKMKEKGDIPEGYSVSREKKERFSLILESASTNQTSMYLCASSAPHRTEAFFGQGTRLTVV.